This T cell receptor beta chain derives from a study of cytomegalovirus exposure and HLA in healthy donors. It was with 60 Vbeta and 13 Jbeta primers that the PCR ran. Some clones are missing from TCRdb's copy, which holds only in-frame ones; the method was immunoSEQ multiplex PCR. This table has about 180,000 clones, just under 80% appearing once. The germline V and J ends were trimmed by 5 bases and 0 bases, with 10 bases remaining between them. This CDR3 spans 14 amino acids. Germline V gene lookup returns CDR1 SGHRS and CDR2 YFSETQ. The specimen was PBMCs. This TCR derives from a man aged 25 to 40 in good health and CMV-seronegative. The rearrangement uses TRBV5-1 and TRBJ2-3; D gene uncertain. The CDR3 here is CASRTSPSTDTQYF. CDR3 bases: TGCGCCAGCAGGACAAGCCCTAGCACAGATACGCAGTATTTT.